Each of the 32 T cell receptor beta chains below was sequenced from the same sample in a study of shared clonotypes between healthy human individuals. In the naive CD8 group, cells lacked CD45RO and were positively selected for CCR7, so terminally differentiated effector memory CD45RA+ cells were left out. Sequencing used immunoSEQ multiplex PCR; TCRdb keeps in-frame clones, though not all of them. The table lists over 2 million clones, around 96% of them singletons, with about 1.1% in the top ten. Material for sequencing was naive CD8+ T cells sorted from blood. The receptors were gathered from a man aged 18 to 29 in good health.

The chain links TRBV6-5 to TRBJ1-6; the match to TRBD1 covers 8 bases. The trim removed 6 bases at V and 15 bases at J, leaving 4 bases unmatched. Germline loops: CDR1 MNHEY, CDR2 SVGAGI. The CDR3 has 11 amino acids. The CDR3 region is CASSNGQGLHF. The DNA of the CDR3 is TGTGCCAGCAGCAATGGACAGGGCCTCCACTTT.

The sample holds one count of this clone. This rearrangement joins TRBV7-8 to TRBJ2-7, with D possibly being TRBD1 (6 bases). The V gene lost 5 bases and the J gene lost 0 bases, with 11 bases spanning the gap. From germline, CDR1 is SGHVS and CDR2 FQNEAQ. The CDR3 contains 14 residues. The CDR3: CASSTDRSSYEQYF. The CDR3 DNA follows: TGTGCCAGCAGCACCGACAGGAGCTCCTACGAGCAGTACTTC.

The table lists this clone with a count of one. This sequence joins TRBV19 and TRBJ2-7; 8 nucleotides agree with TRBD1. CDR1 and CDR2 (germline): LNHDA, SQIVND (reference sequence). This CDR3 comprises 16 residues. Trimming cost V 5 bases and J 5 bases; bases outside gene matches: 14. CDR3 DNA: TGTGCCAGTAGTTTATCGACAGGGGATGCTCCTAACGAGCAGTACTTC. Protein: CASSLSTGDAPNEQYF.

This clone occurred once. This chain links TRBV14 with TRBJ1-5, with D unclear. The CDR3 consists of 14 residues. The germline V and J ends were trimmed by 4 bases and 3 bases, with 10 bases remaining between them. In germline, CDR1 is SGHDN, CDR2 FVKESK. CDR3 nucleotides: TGTGCCAGCAGCCGCTCAGGAATCAATCAGCCCCAGCATTTT. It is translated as CASSRSGINQPQHF.

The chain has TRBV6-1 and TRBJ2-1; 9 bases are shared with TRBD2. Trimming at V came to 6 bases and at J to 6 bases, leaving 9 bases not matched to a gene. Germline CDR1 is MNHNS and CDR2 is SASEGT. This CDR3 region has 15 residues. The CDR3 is CASRRLAVTPNEQFF. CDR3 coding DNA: TGTGCCAGCAGAAGACTAGCGGTTACTCCCAATGAGCAGTTCTTC.

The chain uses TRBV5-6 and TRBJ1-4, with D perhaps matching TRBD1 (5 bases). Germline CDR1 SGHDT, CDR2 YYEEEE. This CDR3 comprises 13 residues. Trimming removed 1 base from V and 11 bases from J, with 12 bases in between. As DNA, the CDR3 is TGTGCCAGCAGCTTGAAAGGGGCCGCTAAACTGTTTTTT. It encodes CASSLKGAAKLFF.

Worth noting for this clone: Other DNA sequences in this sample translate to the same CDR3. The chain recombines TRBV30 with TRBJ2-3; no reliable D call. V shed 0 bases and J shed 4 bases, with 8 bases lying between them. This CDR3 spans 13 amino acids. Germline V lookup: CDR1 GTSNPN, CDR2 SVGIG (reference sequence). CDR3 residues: CAWSVGSADTQYF. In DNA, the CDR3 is TGTGCCTGGAGTGTGGGATCGGCAGATACGCAGTATTTT.

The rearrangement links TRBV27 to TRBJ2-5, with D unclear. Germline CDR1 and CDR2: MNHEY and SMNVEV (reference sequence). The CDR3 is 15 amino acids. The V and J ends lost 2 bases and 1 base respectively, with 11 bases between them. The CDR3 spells CASSLDVTTQETQYF. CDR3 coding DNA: TGTGCCAGCAGTTTAGACGTCACCACCCAAGAGACCCAGTACTTC.

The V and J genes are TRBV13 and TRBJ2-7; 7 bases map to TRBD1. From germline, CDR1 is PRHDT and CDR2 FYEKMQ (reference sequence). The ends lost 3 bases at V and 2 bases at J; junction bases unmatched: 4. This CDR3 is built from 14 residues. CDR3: CASSFPGQTYEQYF. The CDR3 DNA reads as TGTGCCAGCAGCTTCCCGGGACAGACCTACGAGCAGTACTTC.

The CDR3 bases are TGTGCCAGCAGTTTATTCCCACGGCAGCCCCAGCATTTT. The encoded protein is CASSLFPRQPQHF. The chain has TRBV27 and TRBJ1-5; D remains ambiguous. This CDR3 region has 13 residues. V lost 1 base, J lost 7 bases, and 8 bases lay in between. CDR1 MNHEY and CDR2 SMNVEV come from the germline V gene (reference sequence).

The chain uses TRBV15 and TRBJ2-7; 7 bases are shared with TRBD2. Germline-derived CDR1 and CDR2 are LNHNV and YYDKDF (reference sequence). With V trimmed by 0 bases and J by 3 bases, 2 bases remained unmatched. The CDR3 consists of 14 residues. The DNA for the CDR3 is TGTGCCACCAGCAGAGACCTAGCGGACTACGAGCAGTACTTC. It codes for CATSRDLADYEQYF.

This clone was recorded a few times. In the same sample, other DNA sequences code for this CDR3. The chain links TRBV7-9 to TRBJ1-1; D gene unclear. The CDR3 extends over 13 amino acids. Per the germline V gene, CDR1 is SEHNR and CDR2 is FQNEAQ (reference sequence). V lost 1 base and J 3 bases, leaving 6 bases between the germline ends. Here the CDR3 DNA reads TGTGCCAGCAGCTTAGTAGGTGACACTGAAGCTTTCTTT. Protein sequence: CASSLVGDTEAFF. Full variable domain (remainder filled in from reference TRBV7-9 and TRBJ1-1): DTGVSQNPRHKITKRGQNVTFRCDPISEHNRLYWYRQTLGQGPEFLTYFQNEAQLEKSRLLSDRFSAERPKGSFSTLEIQRTEQGDSAMYLCASSLVGDTEAFFGQGTRLTVV.

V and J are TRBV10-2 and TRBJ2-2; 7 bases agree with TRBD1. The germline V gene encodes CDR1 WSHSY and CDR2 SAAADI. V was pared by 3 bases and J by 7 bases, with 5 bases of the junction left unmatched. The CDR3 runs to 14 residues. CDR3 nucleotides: TGCGCCAGCAGTGAAGGGGGCGAGAACGGGGAGCTGTTTTTT. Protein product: CASSEGGENGELFF.

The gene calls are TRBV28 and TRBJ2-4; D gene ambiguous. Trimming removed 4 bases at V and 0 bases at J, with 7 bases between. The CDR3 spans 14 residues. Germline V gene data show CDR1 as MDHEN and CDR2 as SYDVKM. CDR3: CASSSPLAKNIQYF. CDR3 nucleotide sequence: TGTGCCAGCAGTTCGCCCCTAGCCAAAAACATTCAGTACTTC.

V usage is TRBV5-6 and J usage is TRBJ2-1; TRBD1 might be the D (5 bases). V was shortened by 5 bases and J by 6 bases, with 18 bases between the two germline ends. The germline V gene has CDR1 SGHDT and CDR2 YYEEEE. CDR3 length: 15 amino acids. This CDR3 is CASSSETQGANEQFF. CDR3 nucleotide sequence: TGTGCCAGCAGTTCAGAAACTCAAGGGGCCAATGAGCAGTTCTTC.

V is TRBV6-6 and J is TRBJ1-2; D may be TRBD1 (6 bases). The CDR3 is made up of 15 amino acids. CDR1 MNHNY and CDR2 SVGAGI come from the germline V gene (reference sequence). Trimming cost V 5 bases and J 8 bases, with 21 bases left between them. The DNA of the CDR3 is TGTGCCAGCAGTCCCGTGGGGGGCCCTATGGAGGGCTACACCTTC. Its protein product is CASSPVGGPMEGYTF.

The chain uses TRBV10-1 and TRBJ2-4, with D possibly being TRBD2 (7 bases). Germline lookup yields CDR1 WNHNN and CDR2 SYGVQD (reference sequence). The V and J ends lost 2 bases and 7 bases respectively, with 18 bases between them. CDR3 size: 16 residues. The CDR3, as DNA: TGCGCCAGCAGTGAGAACGGAAGGGGGGGGAGGAACATTCAGTACTTC. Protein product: CASSENGRGGRNIQYF.

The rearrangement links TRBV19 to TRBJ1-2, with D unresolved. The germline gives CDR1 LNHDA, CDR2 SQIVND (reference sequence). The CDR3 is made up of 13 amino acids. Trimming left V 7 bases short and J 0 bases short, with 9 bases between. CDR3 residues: CASTMGSNYGYTF. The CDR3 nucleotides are TGTGCCAGTACTATGGGATCTAACTATGGCTACACCTTC.

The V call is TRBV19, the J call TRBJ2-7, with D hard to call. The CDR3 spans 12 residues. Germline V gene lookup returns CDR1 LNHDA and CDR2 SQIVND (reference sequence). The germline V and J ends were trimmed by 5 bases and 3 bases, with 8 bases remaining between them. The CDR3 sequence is CASSSPFYEQYF. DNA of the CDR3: TGTGCCAGTAGTTCACCTTTCTACGAGCAGTACTTC. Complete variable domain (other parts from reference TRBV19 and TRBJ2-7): DGGITQSPKYLFRKEGQNVTLSCEQNLNHDAMYWYRQDPGQGLRLIYYSQIVNDFQKGDIAEGYSVSREKKESFPLTVTSAQKNPTAFYLCASSSPFYEQYFGPGTRLTVT.

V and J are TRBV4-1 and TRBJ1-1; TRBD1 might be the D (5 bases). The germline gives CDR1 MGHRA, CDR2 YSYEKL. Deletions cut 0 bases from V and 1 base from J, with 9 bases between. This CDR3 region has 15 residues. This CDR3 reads CASSQERGGNTEAFF. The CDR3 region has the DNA TGCGCCAGCAGCCAAGAACGGGGGGGGAACACTGAAGCTTTCTTT.

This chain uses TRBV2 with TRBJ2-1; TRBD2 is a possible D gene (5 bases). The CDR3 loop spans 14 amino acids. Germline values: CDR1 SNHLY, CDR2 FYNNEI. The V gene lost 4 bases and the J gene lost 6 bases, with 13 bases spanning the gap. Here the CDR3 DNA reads TGTGCCAGCAGTGTTTGGGGTCGGGGCAATGAGCAGTTCTTC. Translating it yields CASSVWGRGNEQFF.

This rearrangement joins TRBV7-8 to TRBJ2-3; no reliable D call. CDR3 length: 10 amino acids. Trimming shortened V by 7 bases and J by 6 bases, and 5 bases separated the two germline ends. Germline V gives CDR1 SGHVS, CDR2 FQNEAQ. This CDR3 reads CASTRDTQYF. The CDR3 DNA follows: TGTGCCAGCACGAGGGATACGCAGTATTTT.

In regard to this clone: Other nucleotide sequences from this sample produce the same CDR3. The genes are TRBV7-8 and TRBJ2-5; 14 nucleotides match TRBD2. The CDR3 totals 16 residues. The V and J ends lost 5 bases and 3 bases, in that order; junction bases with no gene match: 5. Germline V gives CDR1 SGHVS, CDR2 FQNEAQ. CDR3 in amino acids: CASSLGLAGGEETQYF. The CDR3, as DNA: TGTGCCAGCAGCCTTGGACTAGCGGGAGGAGAAGAGACCCAGTACTTC.

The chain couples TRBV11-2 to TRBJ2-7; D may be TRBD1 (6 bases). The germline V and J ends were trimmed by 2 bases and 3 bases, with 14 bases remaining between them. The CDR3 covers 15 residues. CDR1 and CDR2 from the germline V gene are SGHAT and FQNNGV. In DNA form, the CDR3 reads TGTGCCAGCAGCTTAAACTGGGACAAGGACTACGAGCAGTACTTC. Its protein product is CASSLNWDKDYEQYF.

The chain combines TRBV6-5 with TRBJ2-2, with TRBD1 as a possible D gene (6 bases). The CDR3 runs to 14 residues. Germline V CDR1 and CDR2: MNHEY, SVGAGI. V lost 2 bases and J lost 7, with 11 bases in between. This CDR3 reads CASSYTGSVGELFF. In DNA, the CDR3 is TGTGCCAGCAGTTACACAGGGAGTGTCGGGGAGCTGTTTTTT.

The CDR3 DNA sequence: TGTGCCACCCTGAGCGAGGGCTACAATGAGCAGTTCTTC. It is translated as CATLSEGYNEQFF. The chain carries TRBV11-2 and TRBJ2-1; maybe TRBD2 (5 bases). The CDR3 consists of 13 residues. CDR1 and CDR2 (germline): SGHAT, FQNNGV. The ends were cut back, 10 bases at V and 3 bases at J, with 13 bases in the middle.

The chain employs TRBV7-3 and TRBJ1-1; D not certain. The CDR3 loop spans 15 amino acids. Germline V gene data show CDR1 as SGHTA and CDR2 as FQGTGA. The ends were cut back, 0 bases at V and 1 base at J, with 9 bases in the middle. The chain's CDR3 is CASSLTSAGNTEAFF. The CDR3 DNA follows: TGTGCCAGCAGCTTAACGTCGGCCGGGAACACTGAAGCTTTCTTT.

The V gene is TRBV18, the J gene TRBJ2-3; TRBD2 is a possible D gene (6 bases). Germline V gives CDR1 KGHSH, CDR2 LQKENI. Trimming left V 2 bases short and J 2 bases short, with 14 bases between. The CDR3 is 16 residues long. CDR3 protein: CASSPARGFYTDTQYF. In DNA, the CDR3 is TGTGCCAGCTCACCAGCCCGGGGGTTTTACACAGATACGCAGTATTTT.

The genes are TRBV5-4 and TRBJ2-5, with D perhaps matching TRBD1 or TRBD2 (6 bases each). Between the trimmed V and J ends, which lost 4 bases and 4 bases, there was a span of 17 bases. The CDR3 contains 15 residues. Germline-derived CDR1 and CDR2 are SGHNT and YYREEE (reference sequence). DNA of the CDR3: TGTGCCAGCAGCCCAGCCGGGGGCCCACCAGAGACCCAGTACTTC. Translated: CASSPAGGPPETQYF. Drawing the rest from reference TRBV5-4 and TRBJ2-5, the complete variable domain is ETGVTQSPTHLIKTRGQQVTLRCSSQSGHNTVSWYQQALGQGPQFIFQYYREEENGRGNFPPRFSGLQFPNYSSELNVNALELDDSALYLCASSPAGGPPETQYFGPGTRLLVL.

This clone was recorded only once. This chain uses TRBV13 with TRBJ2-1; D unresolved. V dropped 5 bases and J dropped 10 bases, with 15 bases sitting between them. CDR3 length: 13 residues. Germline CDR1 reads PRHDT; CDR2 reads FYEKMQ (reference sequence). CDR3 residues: CASSLEARKEQFF. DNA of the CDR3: TGTGCCAGCAGCCTAGAAGCTAGAAAGGAGCAGTTCTTC.

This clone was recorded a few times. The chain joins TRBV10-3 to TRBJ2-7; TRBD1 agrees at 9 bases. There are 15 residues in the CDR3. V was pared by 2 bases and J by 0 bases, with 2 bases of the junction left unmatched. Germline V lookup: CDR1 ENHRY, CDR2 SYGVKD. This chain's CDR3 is CAISEGTGSSYEQYF. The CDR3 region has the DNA TGTGCCATCAGTGAGGGGACAGGGAGCTCCTACGAGCAGTACTTC.

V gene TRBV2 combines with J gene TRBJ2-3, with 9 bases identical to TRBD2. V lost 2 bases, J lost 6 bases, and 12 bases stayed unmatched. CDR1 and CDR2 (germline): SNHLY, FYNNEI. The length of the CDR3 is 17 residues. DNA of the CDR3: TGTGCCAGCAGTGAACAGATGTTAGCGGGAGAGTTGGATACGCAGTATTTT. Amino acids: CASSEQMLAGELDTQYF.